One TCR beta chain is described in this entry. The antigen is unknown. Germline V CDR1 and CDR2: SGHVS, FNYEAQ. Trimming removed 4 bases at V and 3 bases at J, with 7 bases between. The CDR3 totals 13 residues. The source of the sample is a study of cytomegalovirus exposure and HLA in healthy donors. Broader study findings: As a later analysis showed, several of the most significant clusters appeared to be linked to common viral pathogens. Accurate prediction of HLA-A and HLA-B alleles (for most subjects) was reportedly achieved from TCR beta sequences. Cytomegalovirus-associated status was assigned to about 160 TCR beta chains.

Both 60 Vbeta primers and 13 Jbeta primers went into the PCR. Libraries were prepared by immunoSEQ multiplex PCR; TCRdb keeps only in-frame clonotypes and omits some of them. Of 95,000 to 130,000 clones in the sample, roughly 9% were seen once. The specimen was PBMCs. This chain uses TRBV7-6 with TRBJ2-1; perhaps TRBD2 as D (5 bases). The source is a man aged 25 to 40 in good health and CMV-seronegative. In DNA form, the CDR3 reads TGTGCCAGCAGCTCCGACTACTACAATGAGCAGTTCTTC. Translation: CASSSDYYNEQFF.